The 11 T cell receptor beta chains reported below all come from one sample, sequenced in a study of glioma-infiltrating T cells after dendritic cell vaccination. Profiling relied on immunoSEQ multiplex PCR, and the TCRdb table lists in-frame clones only, not all of them. Among tens of thousands of clones, over 75% were seen once, and the ten largest hold over 2.5%. The specimen was blood, collected before dendritic cell vaccination. The receptors stem from a human donor with glioblastoma.

The rearrangement uses TRBV14 and TRBJ2-1, with TRBD2 matching 14 bases. The CDR3 has 18 residues. J lost 7 bases, V lost 4 bases, and 12 bases had no gene match. Germline CDR1 reads SGHDN; CDR2 reads FVKESK. The CDR3 loop reads CASSPTPGLAGEINEQFF. The CDR3, as DNA: TGTGCCAGCAGCCCAACACCGGGACTAGCGGGAGAAATTAATGAGCAGTTCTTC.

This clone has a single count. Other DNA sequences in the sample encode the same CDR3. This CDR3 reads CASSFSGLGETQYF. CDR3 DNA sequence: TGTGCCAGCAGCTTCAGCGGGCTAGGGGAGACCCAGTACTTC. The gene calls are TRBV5-4 and TRBJ2-5; D might be TRBD2 (6 bases). Germline values: CDR1 SGHNT, CDR2 YYREEE (reference sequence). The CDR3 totals 14 residues. The ends were cut back, 2 bases at V and 5 bases at J, with 13 bases in the middle.

J is TRBJ2-7 and V is TRBV5-1; D is possibly TRBD2 (8 bases). Germline values: CDR1 SGHRS, CDR2 YFSETQ. The CDR3 sequence is 16 residues long. V lost 4 bases and J 3 bases, leaving 20 bases between the germline ends. CDR3 residues: CASSPRSGGGHYEQYF. The CDR3 region has the DNA TGCGCCAGCAGCCCCAGGTCGGGAGGGGGCCACTACGAGCAGTACTTC.

In its sample, this clone was seen a few times. The chain has TRBV5-1 and TRBJ2-5, with 7 positions matching TRBD2. Germline loops: CDR1 SGHRS, CDR2 YFSETQ. After removal of 4 bases from V and 2 bases from J, the junction contained 5 bases not matched to a gene. CDR3 size: 14 residues. In DNA, the CDR3 is TGCGCCAGCAGCGGGGGAGGGAATCAAGAGACCCAGTACTTC. Translated, it gives CASSGGGNQETQYF.

This clone was picked up one time. This rearrangement joins TRBV5-4 to TRBJ1-2, with D maybe TRBD1 (6 bases). CDR3 size: 13 residues. Deletions cut 4 bases from V and 2 bases from J, with 9 bases between. Germline values: CDR1 SGHNT, CDR2 YYREEE (reference sequence). This CDR3 reads CASSLGQNYGYTF. The CDR3, as DNA: TGTGCCAGCAGCCTCGGACAGAACTATGGCTACACCTTC.

This rearrangement joins TRBV19 to TRBJ1-5, with D hard to call. V shed 5 bases and J shed 8 bases, with 13 bases lying between them. In germline, CDR1 is LNHDA, CDR2 SQIVND (reference sequence). The length of the CDR3 is 13 residues. CDR3 protein: CASSSSFYEPQHF. The DNA of the CDR3 is TGTGCCAGTAGTTCGTCGTTTTATGAGCCCCAGCATTTT.

The chain links TRBV7-9 to TRBJ1-2; perhaps TRBD1 as D (5 bases). There are 17 residues in the CDR3. The germline CDR1 and CDR2 sequences are SEHNR and FQNEAQ (reference sequence). With 1 base removed from V and 5 bases from J, the gap between germline ends came to 20 bases. Here the CDR3 reads CASSLGWAGPESYGYTF. DNA for the CDR3: TGTGCCAGCAGCTTAGGCTGGGCAGGGCCGGAATCATATGGCTACACCTTC.

This clone was detected once. The CDR3 end shows no conserved phenylalanine or tryptophan, and so a read error is likely. The CDR3 spells CASSLAREGVYEQYL. The DNA for the CDR3 is TGCGCCAGCAGCTTGGCCAGGGAGGGAGTCTACGAGCAGTACCTC. The genes are TRBV5-1 and TRBJ2-7, with TRBD2 matching 7 bases. After removal of 0 bases from V and 3 bases from J, the junction contained 6 bases not matched to a gene. CDR3 size: 15 residues. The germline V gene encodes CDR1 SGHRS and CDR2 YFSETQ.

This sequence joins TRBV5-4 and TRBJ1-4; tentatively, D is TRBD1 (6 bases). This CDR3 spans 14 amino acids. V lost 3 bases to trimming and J lost 4 bases, with 10 bases between them. Germline V gives CDR1 SGHNT, CDR2 YYREEE (reference sequence). DNA of the CDR3: TGTGCCAGCAGCTCCACAGGGAATAATGAAAAACTGTTTTTT. It encodes CASSSTGNNEKLFF.

The chain joins TRBV5-1 to TRBJ2-4; 11 nucleotides line up with TRBD1. CDR1 SGHRS and CDR2 YFSETQ come from the germline V gene. The CDR3 contains 15 residues. V shed 4 bases, J shed 8 bases, and the junction held 8 bases outside the gene matches. The CDR3 nucleotides read TGCGCCAGCAGCACATCCGGGACAGGGGGGGACATTCAGTACTTC. Amino acids: CASSTSGTGGDIQYF.

The V gene is TRBV2, the J gene TRBJ1-2; D call uncertain. CDR1 is SNHLY, CDR2 FYNNEI, per germline. CDR3 size: 15 residues. V was pared by 10 bases and J by 1 base, with 19 bases between. The CDR3 nucleotides read TGTGCCACCTCAACTTCTGGCGGGGATAACTATGGCTACACCTTC. This encodes CATSTSGGDNYGYTF.